Each of the 31 T cell receptor beta chains below was sequenced from the same sample in a study of shared clonotypes between healthy human individuals. Clones were read by immunoSEQ multiplex PCR, and TCRdb kept only the in-frame ones, dropping some. The repertoire holds about 2.4 million clones, with approximately 90% as singletons. The sample comprised naive CD4+ T cells sorted from blood. Stated subset: CD45RA+ positively selected. These receptors all stem from a man between 18 and 35 years old in good health.

The sample holds one count of this clone. The chain is built from TRBV19 and TRBJ1-6; D remains unclear. The CDR3 consists of 16 residues. In germline, CDR1 is LNHDA, CDR2 SQIVND (reference sequence). V was pared by 3 bases and J by 0 bases, with 9 bases between. This CDR3 reads CASSMTGSSYNSPLHF. CDR3 DNA: TGTGCCAGTAGTATGACGGGGAGCTCCTATAATTCACCCCTCCACTTT.

The chain joins TRBV2 to TRBJ2-1; D unresolved. The CDR3 consists of 17 residues. CDR1 and CDR2 from the germline V gene are SNHLY and FYNNEI. V was trimmed by 6 bases and J by 0 bases, leaving 18 bases between them. DNA of the CDR3: TGTGCCAGCAGCCTGATCCCAGGTTCAAGCTCCTACAATGAGCAGTTCTTC. Protein: CASSLIPGSSSYNEQFF.

This chain joins TRBV4-1 and TRBJ2-6; TRBD2 is a possible D gene (6 bases). The CDR3 has 16 amino acids. Per the germline V gene, CDR1 is MGHRA and CDR2 is YSYEKL. Trimming removed 4 bases from V and 4 bases from J, with 14 bases in between. The CDR3 nucleotides are TGCGCCAGCAGCCTGTGGGGGGAAATAGGGGCCAACGTCCTGACTTTC. Translating gives CASSLWGEIGANVLTF.

Remarks on this clone: Other DNA sequences in this sample translate to the same CDR3. The chain has TRBV5-4 and TRBJ2-2, with TRBD2 as a possible D gene (6 bases). V shed 0 bases and J shed 4 bases, with 10 bases lying between them. Germline CDR1 and CDR2: SGHNT and YYREEE (reference sequence). This CDR3 has 15 amino acids. CDR3 loop: CASSLGGGGTGELFF. CDR3 bases: TGTGCCAGCAGCTTGGGGGGAGGCGGCACCGGGGAGCTGTTTTTT.

In this sample, this clone turned up once. The chain combines TRBV5-1 with TRBJ2-2; 8 bases align to TRBD1. In germline, CDR1 is SGHRS, CDR2 YFSETQ. V was pared by 9 bases and J by 7 bases, with 14 bases of the junction left unmatched. This CDR3 region has 15 residues. The CDR3 here is CATCRDRTKVGELFF. CDR3 in DNA: TGCGCCACCTGTAGGGACAGGACAAAGGTCGGGGAGCTGTTTTTT.

This clone appeared a few times. CDR3: CASSQAGTSWQTQYF. The CDR3 region has the DNA TGCGCCAGCAGCCAAGCTGGGACTAGCTGGCAGACCCAGTACTTC. J is TRBJ2-5 and V is TRBV4-1; 9 bases are shared with TRBD2. Germline assignment: CDR1 MGHRA and CDR2 YSYEKL. The CDR3 runs to 15 residues. V shed 1 base, J shed 6 bases, and the junction held 6 bases outside the gene matches.

V and J are TRBV21-1 and TRBJ1-2; TRBD1, the table's D call, was not compared with the DNA. TRBV21-1 is annotated as a pseudogene. CDR3 length: 13 amino acids. CDR3 bases: TGTGCCAGCAGCAGCAGGGGGCCGGGTGGCTACACCTTC. Encoded protein: CASSSRGPGGYTF.

The chain recombines TRBV19 with TRBJ2-6; 7 nucleotides align to TRBD1. The V segment lost 5 bases and the J segment 0 bases; nucleotides outside the gene matches: 16. This CDR3 has 20 residues. Germline loops: CDR1 LNHDA, CDR2 SQIVND (reference sequence). CDR3 in amino acids: CASSLGYVGTAYSGANVLTF. CDR3 DNA: TGTGCCAGTAGTCTGGGGTATGTCGGGACAGCCTACTCTGGGGCCAACGTCCTGACTTTC.

The genes are TRBV19 and TRBJ2-7, with D perhaps matching TRBD1 (6 bases). Germline V CDR1 and CDR2: LNHDA, SQIVND (reference sequence). The CDR3 extends over 14 amino acids. Trimming cost V 7 bases and J 2 bases, with 15 bases left between them. The CDR3 DNA is TGTGCCAGTAAAGAGCGGACAGCCACCTACGAGCAGTACTTC. It encodes CASKERTATYEQYF.

The rearrangement links TRBV15 to TRBJ1-4; D is perhaps TRBD1 (5 bases). V was shortened by 0 bases and J by 4 bases, with 9 bases between the two germline ends. Germline V gene lookup returns CDR1 LNHNV and CDR2 YYDKDF (reference sequence). The CDR3 has 15 amino acids. This chain's CDR3 is CATSRDRGVNEKLFF. The CDR3, as DNA: TGTGCCACCAGCAGAGATCGAGGGGTTAATGAAAAACTGTTTTTT.

This clone came up a few times. The chain uses TRBV6-1 and TRBJ1-2, with D unclear. The CDR3 sequence is 14 residues long. V lost 0 bases and J lost 2, with 7 bases in between. Germline CDR1 reads MNHNS; CDR2 reads SASEGT. CDR3 DNA sequence: TGTGCCAGCAGTGAAGCATGGCTAAACTATGGCTACACCTTC. Protein product: CASSEAWLNYGYTF.

V gene TRBV5-1 combines with J gene TRBJ2-3; D is unresolved. Germline V gene data show CDR1 as SGHRS and CDR2 as YFSETQ. V lost 4 bases and J lost 0, with 9 bases in between. CDR3 length: 14 amino acids. DNA of the CDR3: TGCGCCAGCAGCCCGACGGAAAGCACAGATACGCAGTATTTT. Translated, it gives CASSPTESTDTQYF.

The V call is TRBV5-6, the J call TRBJ1-1, with D tentatively TRBD1 (5 bases). The CDR3 consists of 14 residues. V was clipped by 3 bases and J by 6 bases, with 15 bases between them. CDR1 SGHDT and CDR2 YYEEEE come from the germline V gene. Written as DNA, the CDR3 is TGTGCCAGCAGCTCCAGGGAATTCGGAGCTGAAGCTTTCTTT. Translating it yields CASSSREFGAEAFF.

This clone appeared a single time. The chain is built from TRBV5-5 and TRBJ2-2; D unclear. Trimming took off 0 bases at V and 4 bases at J, with 4 bases between the two ends. The CDR3 consists of 13 residues. Per germline, CDR1 SGHKS and CDR2 YYEKEE (reference sequence). The CDR3 loop is CASSLAATGELFF. The CDR3 coding sequence is TGTGCCAGCAGCTTGGCAGCCACCGGGGAGCTGTTTTTT.

The chain joins TRBV11-2 to TRBJ1-2, with 9 bases fitting TRBD1. The CDR3 sequence is 13 residues long. V lost 5 bases, J lost 4 bases, and 2 bases stayed unmatched. Germline V gives CDR1 SGHAT, CDR2 FQNNGV. This chain's CDR3 is CASSQGQGYGYTF. The CDR3 nucleotides are TGTGCCAGCAGCCAGGGACAGGGCTATGGCTACACCTTC.

The rearrangement uses TRBV6-1 and TRBJ2-5; tentative D call: TRBD1 (5 bases). V dropped 6 bases and J dropped 3 bases, with 5 bases sitting between them. Germline CDR1 is MNHNS and CDR2 is SASEGT. The CDR3 is 11 amino acids. CDR3 loop: CASSREETQYF. CDR3 coding DNA: TGTGCCAGCAGCAGGGAAGAGACCCAGTACTTC.

The CDR3 here is CASSLQPGTSTDTQYF. CDR3 coding DNA: TGTGCCAGCAGCCTGCAACCGGGAACTAGCACAGATACGCAGTATTTT. The chain carries TRBV7-8 and TRBJ2-3; weak D call: TRBD2 (5 bases). CDR3 length: 16 amino acids. V lost 5 bases, J lost 0 bases, and 15 bases lay in between. The germline V gene has CDR1 SGHVS and CDR2 FQNEAQ.

The CDR3 region is CASSREKGSYEQYF. CDR3 in DNA: TGTGCCAGCAGTAGGGAAAAAGGCTCCTACGAGCAGTACTTC. The J gene is TRBJ2-7, the V gene TRBV2; D unresolved. The germline V and J ends were trimmed by 5 bases and 0 bases, with 11 bases remaining between them. Germline V gives CDR1 SNHLY, CDR2 FYNNEI. CDR3 size: 14 residues. The full variable domain, with the rest looked up from reference TRBV2 and TRBJ2-7, is EPEVTQTPSHQVTQMGQEVILRCVPISNHLYFYWYRQILGQKVEFLVSFYNNEISEKSEIFDDQFSVERPDGSNFTLKIRSTKLEDSAMYFCASSREKGSYEQYFGPGTRLTVT.

The chain employs TRBV28 and TRBJ2-6, with no clear D. CDR3 length: 15 amino acids. Trimming removed 0 bases at V and 0 bases at J, with 3 bases between. The germline V gene has CDR1 MDHEN and CDR2 SYDVKM. CDR3 protein: CASSLWGSGANVLTF. The DNA for the CDR3 is TGTGCCAGCAGTTTATGGGGCTCTGGGGCCAACGTCCTGACTTTC.

The rearrangement links TRBV30 to TRBJ2-1; D remains unclear. The V gene lost 1 base and the J gene lost 7 bases, with 8 bases spanning the gap. Germline CDR1 GTSNPN, CDR2 SVGIG (reference sequence). CDR3 length: 12 residues. CDR3 amino acids: CAWSGVSNEQFF. CDR3 nucleotides: TGTGCCTGGAGTGGGGTGTCAAATGAGCAGTTCTTC.

The chain has TRBV10-1 and TRBJ2-3; no definite D call. CDR1 is WNHNN and CDR2 is SYGVQD in the germline V gene (reference sequence). This CDR3 comprises 14 residues. V lost 8 bases and J lost 1, with 13 bases in between. As DNA, the CDR3 is TGCGCCAGCCCTTCCTGGCAGGGCACAGATACGCAGTATTTT. Protein sequence: CASPSWQGTDTQYF.

In the case of this clone: This same CDR3 is encoded by further DNA sequences in the sample. This chain uses TRBV5-1 with TRBJ2-1, with D unresolved. Between the trimmed V and J ends, which lost 0 bases and 7 bases, there was a span of 8 bases. The CDR3 has 13 amino acids. CDR1 SGHRS and CDR2 YFSETQ come from the germline V gene. CDR3 protein: CASSLVLGNEQFF. In DNA, the CDR3 is TGCGCCAGCAGCTTGGTACTCGGAAATGAGCAGTTCTTC.

The chain recombines TRBV10-3 with TRBJ2-1; 12 bases are shared with TRBD1. V gave up 5 bases and J gave up 6 bases; unmatched junction bases: 8. CDR1 and CDR2 from the germline V gene are ENHRY and SYGVKD. The CDR3 consists of 16 residues. The CDR3 DNA sequence: TGTGCCATCAGTCCCGGGACAGGGGGCGCAGGCAATGAGCAGTTCTTC. This gives the protein CAISPGTGGAGNEQFF.

The V gene is TRBV7-2, the J gene TRBJ1-2; TRBD1 matches at 10 bases. V was pared by 2 bases and J by 4 bases, with 7 bases of the junction left unmatched. The CDR3 is 16 amino acids. Germline CDR1 and CDR2: SGHTA and FQGNSA. The CDR3 DNA follows: TGTGCCAGCAGCTTACGACGACAGGGGGCCGGCTATGGCTACACCTTC. The encoded protein is CASSLRRQGAGYGYTF.

The chain combines TRBV6-5 with TRBJ2-7; TRBD1 matches 10 bases. The CDR3 runs to 14 residues. Unmatched junction bases numbered 5, after V lost 5 bases and J lost 4 bases. CDR1 is MNHEY and CDR2 is SVGAGI in the germline V gene. The CDR3 region is CASSPGQGSYEQYF. In DNA, the CDR3 is TGTGCCAGCAGTCCGGGACAGGGGTCGTACGAGCAGTACTTC.

The chain is built from TRBV30 and TRBJ1-6; 8 nucleotides line up with TRBD1. The CDR3 is 14 amino acids. CDR1 and CDR2 from the germline V gene are GTSNPN and SVGIG (reference sequence). V lost 2 bases, J lost 7 bases, and 4 bases stayed unmatched. In DNA form, the CDR3 reads TGTGCCTGGAGTCAGGGGGCTGGGAATTCACCCCTCCACTTT. Translating gives CAWSQGAGNSPLHF.

V is TRBV10-3 and J is TRBJ1-1; D gene unclear. The germline V gene has CDR1 ENHRY and CDR2 SYGVKD. The CDR3 sequence is 14 residues long. The ends were cut back, 4 bases at V and 5 bases at J, with 14 bases in the middle. The CDR3 region has the DNA TGTGCCATCAGTGGCGGGATTACGGGAACTGAAGCTTTCTTT. Protein product: CAISGGITGTEAFF.

The chain is built from TRBV19 and TRBJ1-5; D is ambiguous. V lost 7 bases to trimming and J lost 1 base, with 14 bases between them. Germline V lookup: CDR1 LNHDA, CDR2 SQIVND (reference sequence). The CDR3 consists of 15 residues. In nucleotides, the CDR3 is TGTGCCAGTAAGGGTGAAGGAAGAAGCAATCAGCCCCAGCATTTT. This sequence encodes CASKGEGRSNQPQHF.

The rearrangement links TRBV7-2 to TRBJ2-3; 9 positions match TRBD2. Germline assignment: CDR1 SGHTA and CDR2 FQGNSA. The CDR3 totals 15 residues. V lost 5 bases and J lost 2; bases outside the gene matches: 5. The CDR3 sequence is CASSGGTSSTDTQYF. For the CDR3, the DNA is TGTGCCAGCAGCGGAGGGACTAGCTCCACAGATACGCAGTATTTT.

This clone was counted once. The rearrangement links TRBV10-3 to TRBJ1-5, with a possible D match to TRBD1 (5 bases). V was cut by 4 bases and J by 6 bases, with 10 bases left in between. The CDR3 extends over 13 amino acids. Germline lookup yields CDR1 ENHRY and CDR2 SYGVKD. The chain's CDR3 is CAISGAGTQPQHF. The DNA of the CDR3 is TGTGCCATCAGTGGGGCAGGGACTCAGCCCCAGCATTTT.

On this clone: Other nucleotide sequences in the sample specify the same CDR3. The V call is TRBV27, the J call TRBJ2-5, with unresolved D. The V end lost 3 bases, the J end lost 3 bases, and 8 bases lay between the germline ends. The germline gives CDR1 MNHEY, CDR2 SMNVEV (reference sequence). The CDR3 consists of 13 residues. The CDR3 loop reads CASSFRWEETQYF. In nucleotides, the CDR3 is TGTGCCAGCAGTTTTCGCTGGGAAGAGACCCAGTACTTC.